The clone carrying this T cell receptor (beta chain) appeared many times. Its matching antigen is unknown. This entry belongs to a study of T-cell memory formation after mild COVID-19. The overall study: Largely donor-specific sequence clusters came from a couple of donors. Study-wide findings and caveats: Clones shrinking between day 15 and 85 showed a balanced CD4/CD8 split, and those that grew later tilted toward CD4+. Whether day 37 second-wave clones are SARS-CoV-2-specific was not confirmed.

V lost 0 bases and J 4 bases, leaving 26 bases between the germline ends. This CDR3 is 20 amino acids long. The germline gives CDR1 SGDLS, CDR2 YYNGEE. Using constant-segment primers, 5'RACE produced TCR alpha and TCR beta cDNA libraries carrying sample barcodes and UMIs. From the 5' RACE reads, TCRdb called clonotypes with MiXCR, one entry per CDR3 protein. The profile shows some 250,000 distinct CDR3 sequences, approximately 9% of them singletons. Material: PBMCs or a T cell subset sorted from them (not recorded which). This clonotype was sampled from a man younger than 35 who had mild COVID-19 (a few samples of this study predate the infection). Cell type and time point are not known. The V call is TRBV9, the J call TRBJ2-1, with a possible D match to TRBD2 (6 bases). CDR3 region: CASSVADVGGRGAGYNEQFF. CDR3 sequence (DNA): TGTGCCAGCAGCGTAGCTGACGTGGGGGGACGGGGAGCCGGTTACAATGAGCAGTTCTTC. Full variable domain (missing parts from reference TRBV9 and TRBJ2-1): DSGVTQTPKHLITATGQRVTLRCSPRSGDLSVYWYQQSLDQGLQFLIQYYNGEERAKGNILERFSAQQFPDLHSELNLSSLELGDSALYFCASSVADVGGRGAGYNEQFFGPGTRLTVL.